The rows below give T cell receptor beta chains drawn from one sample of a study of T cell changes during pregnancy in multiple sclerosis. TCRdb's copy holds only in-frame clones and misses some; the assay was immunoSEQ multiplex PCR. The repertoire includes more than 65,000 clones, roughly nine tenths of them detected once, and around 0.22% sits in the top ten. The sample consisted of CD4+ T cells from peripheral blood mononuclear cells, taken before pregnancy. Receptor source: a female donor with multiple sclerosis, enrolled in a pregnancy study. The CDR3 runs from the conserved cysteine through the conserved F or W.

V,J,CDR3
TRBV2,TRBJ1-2,CAAYDRGQGAYGYTF
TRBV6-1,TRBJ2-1,CASSEAQGGIYNEQFF
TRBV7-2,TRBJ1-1,CASSLEWLGGREMNTEAFF
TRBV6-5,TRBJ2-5,CASSYSIGGLQETQYF
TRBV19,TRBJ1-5,CASSIDRGGQPQHF
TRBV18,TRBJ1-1,CASSPMNTEAFF
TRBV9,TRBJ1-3,CASSSHQTWAPGNTIYF
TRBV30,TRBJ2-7,CAWWGTGTYEQYF
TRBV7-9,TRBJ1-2,CASSLLGGLGGYTF
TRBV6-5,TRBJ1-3,CASSLGARRGNTIYF
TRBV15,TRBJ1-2,CATSSWTGDYGYTF